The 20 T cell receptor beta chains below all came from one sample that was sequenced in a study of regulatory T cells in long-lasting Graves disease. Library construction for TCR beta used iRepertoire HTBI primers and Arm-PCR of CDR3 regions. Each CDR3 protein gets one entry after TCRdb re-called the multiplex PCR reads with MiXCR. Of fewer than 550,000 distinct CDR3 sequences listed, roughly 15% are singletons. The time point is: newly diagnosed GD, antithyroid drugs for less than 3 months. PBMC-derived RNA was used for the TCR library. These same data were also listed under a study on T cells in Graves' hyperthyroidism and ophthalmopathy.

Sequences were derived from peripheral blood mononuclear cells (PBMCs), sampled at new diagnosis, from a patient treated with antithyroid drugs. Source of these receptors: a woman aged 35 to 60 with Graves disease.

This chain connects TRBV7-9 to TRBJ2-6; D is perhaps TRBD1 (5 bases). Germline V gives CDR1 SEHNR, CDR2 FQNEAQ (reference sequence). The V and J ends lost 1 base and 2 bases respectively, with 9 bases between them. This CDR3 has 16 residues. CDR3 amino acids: CASSLEGRAGANVLTF. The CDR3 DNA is TGTGCCAGCAGCTTAGAAGGCAGGGCTGGGGCCAACGTCCTGACTTTC.

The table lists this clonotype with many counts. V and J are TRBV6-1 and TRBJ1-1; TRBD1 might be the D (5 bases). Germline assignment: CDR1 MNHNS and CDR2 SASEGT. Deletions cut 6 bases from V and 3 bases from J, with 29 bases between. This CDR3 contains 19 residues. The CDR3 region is CASRPLRSWEREGYTEAFF. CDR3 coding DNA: TGTGCCAGCAGGCCCCTTCGTTCCTGGGAAAGGGAGGGGTACACTGAAGCTTTCTTT.

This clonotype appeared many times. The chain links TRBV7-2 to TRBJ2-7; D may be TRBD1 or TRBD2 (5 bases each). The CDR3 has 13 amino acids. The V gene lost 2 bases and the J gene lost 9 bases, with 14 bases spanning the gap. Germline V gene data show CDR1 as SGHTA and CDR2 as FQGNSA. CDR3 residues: CASSLPPAGGQYF. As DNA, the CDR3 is TGTGCCAGCAGCTTACCGCCGGCTGGGGGGCAGTACTTC.

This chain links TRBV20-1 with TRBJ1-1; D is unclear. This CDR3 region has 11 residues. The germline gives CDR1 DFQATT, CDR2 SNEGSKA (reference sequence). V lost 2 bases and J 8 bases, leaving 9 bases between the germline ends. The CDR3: CSARILQEAFF. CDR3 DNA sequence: TGCAGTGCTAGAATTCTTCAAGAAGCTTTCTTT.

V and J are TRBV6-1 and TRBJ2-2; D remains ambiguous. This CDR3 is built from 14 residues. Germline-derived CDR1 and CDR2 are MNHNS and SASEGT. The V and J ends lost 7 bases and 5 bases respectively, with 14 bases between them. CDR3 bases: TGTGCCAGCAAGGGCAGTACTAATACCGGGGAGCTGTTTTTT. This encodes CASKGSTNTGELFF.

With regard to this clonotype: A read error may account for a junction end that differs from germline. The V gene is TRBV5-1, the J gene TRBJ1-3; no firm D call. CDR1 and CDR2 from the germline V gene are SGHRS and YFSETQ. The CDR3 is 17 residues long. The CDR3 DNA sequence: TGCGCCAGCAACTTGGGATTGACCCCGACCTCTGGAAACACCATATATTTT. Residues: CASNLGLTPTSGNTIYF.

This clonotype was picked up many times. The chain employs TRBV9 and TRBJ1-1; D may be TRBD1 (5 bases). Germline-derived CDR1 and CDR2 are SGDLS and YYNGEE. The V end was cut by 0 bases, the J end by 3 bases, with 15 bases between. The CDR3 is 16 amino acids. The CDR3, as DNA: TGTGCCAGCAGCGTAGGTTTCGGGACGGAGGACACTGAAGCTTTCTTT. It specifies CASSVGFGTEDTEAFF.

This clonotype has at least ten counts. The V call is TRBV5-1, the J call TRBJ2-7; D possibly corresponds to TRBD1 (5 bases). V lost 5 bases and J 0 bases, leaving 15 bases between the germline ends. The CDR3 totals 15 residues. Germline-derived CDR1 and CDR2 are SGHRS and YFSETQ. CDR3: CASSSRTSLSYEQYF. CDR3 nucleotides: TGCGCCAGCAGTTCTCGGACATCCCTCTCCTACGAGCAGTACTTC.

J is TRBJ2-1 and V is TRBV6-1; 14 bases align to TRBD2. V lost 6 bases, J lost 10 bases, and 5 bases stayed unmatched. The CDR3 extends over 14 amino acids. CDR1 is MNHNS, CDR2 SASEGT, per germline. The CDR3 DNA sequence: TGTGCCAGCAGAGGACTAGCGGGGGGTGGGGAGCAGTTCTTC. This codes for CASRGLAGGGEQFF.

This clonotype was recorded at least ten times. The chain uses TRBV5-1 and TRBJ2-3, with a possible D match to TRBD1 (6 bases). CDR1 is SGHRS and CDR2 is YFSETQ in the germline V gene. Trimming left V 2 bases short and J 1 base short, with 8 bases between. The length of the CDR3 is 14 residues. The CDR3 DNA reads TGCGCCAGCAGCTTACAGGGCCGCACAGATACGCAGTATTTT. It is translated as CASSLQGRTDTQYF.

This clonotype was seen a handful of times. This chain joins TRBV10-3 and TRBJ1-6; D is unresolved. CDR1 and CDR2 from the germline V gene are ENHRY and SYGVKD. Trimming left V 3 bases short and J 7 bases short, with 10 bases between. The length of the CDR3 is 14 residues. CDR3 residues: CAISDQVGNSPLHF. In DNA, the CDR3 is TGTGCCATCAGTGACCAAGTTGGGAATTCACCCCTCCACTTT.

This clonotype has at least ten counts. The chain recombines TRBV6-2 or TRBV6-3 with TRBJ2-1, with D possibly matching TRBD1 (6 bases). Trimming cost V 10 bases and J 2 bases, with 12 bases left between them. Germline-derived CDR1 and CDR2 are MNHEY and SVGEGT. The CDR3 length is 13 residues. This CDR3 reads CAISGTPYNEQFF. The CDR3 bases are TGTGCCATCTCCGGGACACCCTACAATGAGCAGTTCTTC.

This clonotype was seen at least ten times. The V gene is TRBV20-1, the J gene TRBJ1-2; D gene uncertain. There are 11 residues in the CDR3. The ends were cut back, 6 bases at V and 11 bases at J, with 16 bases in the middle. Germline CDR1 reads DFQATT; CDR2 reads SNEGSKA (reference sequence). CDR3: CSASTGGPYTF. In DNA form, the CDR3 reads TGCAGTGCGTCGACGGGAGGCCCATACACCTTC.

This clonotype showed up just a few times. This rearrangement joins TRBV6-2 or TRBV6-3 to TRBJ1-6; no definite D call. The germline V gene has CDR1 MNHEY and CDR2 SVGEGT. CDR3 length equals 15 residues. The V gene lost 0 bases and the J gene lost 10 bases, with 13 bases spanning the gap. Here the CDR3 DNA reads TGTGCCAGCAGTTACTCGACAAAAAAGAACTCACCCCTCCACTTT. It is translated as CASSYSTKKNSPLHF.

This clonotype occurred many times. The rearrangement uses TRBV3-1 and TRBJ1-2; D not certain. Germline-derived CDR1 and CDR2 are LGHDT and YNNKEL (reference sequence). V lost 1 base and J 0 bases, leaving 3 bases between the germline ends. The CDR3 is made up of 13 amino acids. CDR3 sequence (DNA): TGTGCCAGCAGCCAAGTTGCTAACTATGGCTACACCTTC. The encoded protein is CASSQVANYGYTF.

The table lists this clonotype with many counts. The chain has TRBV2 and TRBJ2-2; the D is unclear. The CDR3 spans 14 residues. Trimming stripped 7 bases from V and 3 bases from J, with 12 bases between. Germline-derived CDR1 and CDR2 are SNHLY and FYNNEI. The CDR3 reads CASKGSSDTGELFF. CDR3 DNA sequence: TGTGCCAGCAAGGGCAGCTCGGACACCGGGGAGCTGTTTTTT. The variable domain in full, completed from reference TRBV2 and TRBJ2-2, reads EPEVTQTPSHQVTQMGQEVILRCVPISNHLYFYWYRQILGQKVEFLVSFYNNEISEKSEIFDDQFSVERPDGSNFTLKIRSTKLEDSAMYFCASKGSSDTGELFFGEGSRLTVL.

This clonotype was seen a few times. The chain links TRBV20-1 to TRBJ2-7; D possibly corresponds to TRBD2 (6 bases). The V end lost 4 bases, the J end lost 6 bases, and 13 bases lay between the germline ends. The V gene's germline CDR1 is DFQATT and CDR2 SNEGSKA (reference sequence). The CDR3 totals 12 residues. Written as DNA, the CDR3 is TGCAGTGCTAACTCCGGGGGAAGCGAGCAGTACTTC. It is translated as CSANSGGSEQYF.

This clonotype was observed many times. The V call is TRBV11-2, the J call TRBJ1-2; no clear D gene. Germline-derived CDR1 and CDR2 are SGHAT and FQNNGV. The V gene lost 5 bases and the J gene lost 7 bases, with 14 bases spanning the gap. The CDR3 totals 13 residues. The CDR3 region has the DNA TGTGCCAGCAGCCAACTTTCGACGTCTGGCTACACCTTC. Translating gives CASSQLSTSGYTF.

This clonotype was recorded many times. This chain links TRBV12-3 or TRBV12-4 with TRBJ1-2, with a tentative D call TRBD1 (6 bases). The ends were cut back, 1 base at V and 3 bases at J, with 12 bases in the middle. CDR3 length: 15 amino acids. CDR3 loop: CASSLGRGRDYGYTF. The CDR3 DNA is TGTGCCAGCAGTTTAGGGCGGGGGCGCGACTATGGCTACACCTTC.

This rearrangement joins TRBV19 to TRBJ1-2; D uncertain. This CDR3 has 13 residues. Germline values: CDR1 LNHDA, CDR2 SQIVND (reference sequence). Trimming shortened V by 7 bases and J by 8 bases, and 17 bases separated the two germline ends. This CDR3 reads CASIGPPGRGYTF. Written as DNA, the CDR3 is TGTGCCAGTATAGGACCGCCGGGGAGGGGCTACACCTTC.